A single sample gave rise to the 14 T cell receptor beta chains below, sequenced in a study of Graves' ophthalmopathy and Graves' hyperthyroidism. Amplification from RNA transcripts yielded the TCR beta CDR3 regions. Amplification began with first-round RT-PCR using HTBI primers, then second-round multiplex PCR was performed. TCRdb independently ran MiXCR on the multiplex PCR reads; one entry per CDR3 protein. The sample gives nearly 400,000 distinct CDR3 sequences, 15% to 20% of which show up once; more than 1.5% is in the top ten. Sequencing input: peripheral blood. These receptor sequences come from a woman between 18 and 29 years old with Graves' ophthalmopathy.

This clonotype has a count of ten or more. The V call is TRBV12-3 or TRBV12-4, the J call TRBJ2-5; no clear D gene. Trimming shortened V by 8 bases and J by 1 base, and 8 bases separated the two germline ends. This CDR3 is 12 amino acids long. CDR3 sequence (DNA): TGTGCCAGCTCACCACTCCAAGAGACCCAGTACTTC. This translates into CASSPLQETQYF.

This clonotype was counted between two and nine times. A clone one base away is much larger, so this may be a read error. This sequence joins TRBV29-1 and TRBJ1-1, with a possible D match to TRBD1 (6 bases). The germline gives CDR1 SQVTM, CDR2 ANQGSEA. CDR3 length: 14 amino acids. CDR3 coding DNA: TGCAGCCCCTCGGGGGGGCGTAGGAACACTGAAGCTTCCTTT. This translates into CSPSGGRRNTEASF.

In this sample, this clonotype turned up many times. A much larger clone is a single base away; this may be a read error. CDR3 sequence: CDSSLPMNTEAFF. CDR3 in DNA: TGTGACAGCAGCTTACCAATGAACACTGAAGCTTTCTTT. This chain links TRBV7-8 with TRBJ1-1, with no clear D. This CDR3 is 13 amino acids long. Germline V gene sequence: CDR1 SGHVS, CDR2 FQNEAQ.

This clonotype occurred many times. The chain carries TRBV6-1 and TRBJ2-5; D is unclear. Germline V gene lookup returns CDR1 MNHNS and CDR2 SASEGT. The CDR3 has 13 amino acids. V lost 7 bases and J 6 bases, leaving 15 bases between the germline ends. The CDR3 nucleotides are TGTGCCAGCACTCCCCCCGGTATGCAGACCCAGTACTTC. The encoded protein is CASTPPGMQTQYF.

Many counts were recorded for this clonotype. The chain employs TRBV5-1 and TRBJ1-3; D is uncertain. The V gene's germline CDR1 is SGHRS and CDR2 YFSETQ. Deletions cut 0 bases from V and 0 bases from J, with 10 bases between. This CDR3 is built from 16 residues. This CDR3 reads CASSLDPVNSGNTIYF. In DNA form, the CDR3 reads TGCGCCAGCAGCTTGGATCCAGTCAACTCTGGAAACACCATATATTTT.

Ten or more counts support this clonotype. The CDR3: CASSHRTGPNRETQYF. The DNA of the CDR3 is TGTGCCAGCAGTCACCGGACAGGGCCAAACAGGGAGACCCAGTACTTC. V is TRBV6-6 and J is TRBJ2-5; 8 bases agree with TRBD1. Germline V CDR1 and CDR2: MNHNY, SVGAGI (reference sequence). V shed 5 bases and J 5 bases; nucleotides not matched to a gene: 13. This CDR3 has 16 residues.

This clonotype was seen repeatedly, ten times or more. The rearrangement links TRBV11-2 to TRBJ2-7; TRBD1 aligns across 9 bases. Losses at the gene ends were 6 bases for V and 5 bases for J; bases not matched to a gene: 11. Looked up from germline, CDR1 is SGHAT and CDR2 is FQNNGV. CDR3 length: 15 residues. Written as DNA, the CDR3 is TGTGCCAGCAGTCGACCGGGACAGGGATTCAACGAGCAGTACTTC. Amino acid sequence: CASSRPGQGFNEQYF.

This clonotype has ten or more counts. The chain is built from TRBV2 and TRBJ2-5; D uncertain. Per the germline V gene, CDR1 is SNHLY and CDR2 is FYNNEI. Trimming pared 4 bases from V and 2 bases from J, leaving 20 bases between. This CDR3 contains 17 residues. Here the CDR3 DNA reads TGTGCCAGCAGTGTGACCCAGGTCTCGGGTCGGCAAGAGACCCAGTACTTC. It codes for CASSVTQVSGRQETQYF.

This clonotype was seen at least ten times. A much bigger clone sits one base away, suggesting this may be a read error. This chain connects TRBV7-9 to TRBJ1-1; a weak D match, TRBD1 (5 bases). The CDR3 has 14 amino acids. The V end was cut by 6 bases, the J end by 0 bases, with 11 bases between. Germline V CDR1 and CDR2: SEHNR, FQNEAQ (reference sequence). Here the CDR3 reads CASSYRNMNTEAFF. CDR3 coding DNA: TGTGCCAGCAGTTACAGGAACATGAACACTGAAGCTTTCTTT.

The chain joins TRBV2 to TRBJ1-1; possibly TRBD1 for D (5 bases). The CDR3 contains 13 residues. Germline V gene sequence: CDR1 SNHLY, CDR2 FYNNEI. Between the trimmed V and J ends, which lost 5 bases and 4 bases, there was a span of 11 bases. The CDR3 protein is CASSNRGGTEAFF. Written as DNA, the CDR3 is TGTGCCAGCAGTAATAGGGGAGGCACTGAAGCTTTCTTT.

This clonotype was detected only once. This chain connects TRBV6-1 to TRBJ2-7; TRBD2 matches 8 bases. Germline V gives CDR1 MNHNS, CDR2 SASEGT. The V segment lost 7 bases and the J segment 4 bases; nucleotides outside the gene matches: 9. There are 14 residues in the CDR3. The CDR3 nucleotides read TGTGCCAGCACCGGGGGGGGAGGGCCGTACGAGCAGTACTTC. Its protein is CASTGGGGPYEQYF.

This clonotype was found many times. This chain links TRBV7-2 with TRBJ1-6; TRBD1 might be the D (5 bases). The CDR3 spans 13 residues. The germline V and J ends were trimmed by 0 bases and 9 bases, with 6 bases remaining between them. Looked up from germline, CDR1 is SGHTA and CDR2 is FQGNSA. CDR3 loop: CASSLARASPLHF. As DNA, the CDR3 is TGTGCCAGCAGCTTAGCCAGGGCTTCACCCCTCCACTTT.

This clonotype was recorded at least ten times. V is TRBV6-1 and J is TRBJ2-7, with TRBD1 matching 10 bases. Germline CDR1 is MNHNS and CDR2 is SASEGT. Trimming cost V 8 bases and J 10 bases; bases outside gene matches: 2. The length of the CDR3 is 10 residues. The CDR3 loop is CASGDRGQYF. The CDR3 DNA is TGTGCCAGCGGGGACAGGGGACAGTACTTC.

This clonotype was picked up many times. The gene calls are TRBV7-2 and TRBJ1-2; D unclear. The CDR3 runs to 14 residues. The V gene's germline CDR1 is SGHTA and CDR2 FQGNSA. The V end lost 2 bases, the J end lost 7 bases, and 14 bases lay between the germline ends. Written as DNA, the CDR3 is TGTGCCAGCAGCTTAAAGTGGGGAGGAAGTGGCTACACCTTC. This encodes CASSLKWGGSGYTF.